The TCR beta chain under discussion was sequenced for a study of shared clonotypes between healthy human individuals. Naive CD8 isolation took CD45RO-negative cells positively selected for CCR7 and excluded terminally differentiated effector memory CD45RA+ cells. The V end lost 8 bases, the J end lost 7 bases, and 11 bases lay between the germline ends. Germline CDR1 and CDR2: SQVTM and ANQGSEA. This CDR3 is built from 11 residues. Assay used: immunoSEQ multiplex PCR; TCRdb lists only in-frame clones, some missing. The sample contains roughly 1,800,000 clones, less than 95% of which appear only once.

The clonotype comes from a man younger than 35 in good health. Input material: naive CD8+ T cells sorted from blood. The rearrangement links TRBV29-1 to TRBJ2-2; D possibly corresponds to TRBD1 (6 bases). The CDR3 reads CSLIQGGELFF. The CDR3 DNA reads as TGCAGCCTCATACAGGGCGGGGAGCTGTTTTTT.